This is a list of T cell receptor beta chains from one sample in a study of response to subunit inactivated influenza vaccine. A single record per CDR3 protein comes from TCRdb applying MiXCR to the RT-PCR reads. The table records 400,000 to 650,000 distinct CDR3 sequences, approximately 7.2% of them present only once. Sequences were derived from PBMCs from blood, sampled around 25 months after vaccination. Source of these receptors: a man aged 45 to 75 who received an inactivated influenza vaccine. Each CDR3 is given with its conserved first and last residue. D genes are given only for firm matches. Part of the rows lack a size; the others show once, few, many or a class for expanded clones.

d_call	v_call	clone_size	j_call	cdr3_nt	cdr3_aa
-	TRBV10-3	few	TRBJ1-1	TGTGCCATCAGTGAGGTGGGGGGGTCCTTAAACACTGAAGCTTTCTTT	CAISEVGGSLNTEAFF
TRBD2	TRBV20-1	few	TRBJ2-4	TGCAGTGCTAGAACCCCCGGGAGGGAGGCCAAAAACATTCAGTACTTC	CSARTPGREAKNIQYF
-	TRBV6-2/TRBV6-3	few	TRBJ1-1	TGTGCCAGCAGCCCGGTGGGGTTTAAAGCTTTCTTT	CASSPVGFKAFF
-	TRBV5-1	many	TRBJ1-1	TGCGCCAGCAGCTTGTACTTATCCGCTCCCGGTGACACTGAAGCTTTCTTT	CASSLYLSAPGDTEAFF
-	TRBV7-2	-	TRBJ2-7	TGTGCCAGCAGCTCGCGAGCAGGGGCCTCCTACGAGCAGTACTTC	CASSSRAGASYEQYF
-	TRBV20-1	-	TRBJ1-1	TGCAGTGCTAGCCTTGGTCGGGTAACGAACACTGAAGCTTTCTTT	CSASLGRVTNTEAFF
TRBD2	TRBV12-3/TRBV12-4	-	TRBJ2-3	TGTGCCAGCAGCCCCGGGGGGGCGGGTACAGATACGCAGTATTTT	CASSPGGAGTDTQYF
-	TRBV28	few	TRBJ1-1	TGTGCCAGCACCACCGACGCGAACACTGAAGCTTTCTTT	CASTTDANTEAFF
-	TRBV5-1	many	TRBJ2-3	TGCGCCAGCAGCTTGGAACCAGGGGGGGGCACAGATACGCAGTATTTT	CASSLEPGGGTDTQYF
-	TRBV20-1	-	TRBJ1-1	TGCAGTGCTAGAGATCTAGGGGCCCCCAACACTGAAGCTTTCTTT	CSARDLGAPNTEAFF
-	TRBV28	-	TRBJ2-5	TGTGCCAGCAGTTTTTTCTTCATGAAAGAGACCCAGTACTTC	CASSFFFMKETQYF
-	TRBV4-3	many	TRBJ1-1	TGCGCCAGCAGCCTCGGACACGGTACTGAAGCTTTCTTT	CASSLGHGTEAFF
TRBD2	TRBV3-1	-	TRBJ2-5	TGTGCCAGCAGCCAGTTCGGGGGGGGAGAGACCCAGTACTTC	CASSQFGGGETQYF
-	TRBV7-8	-	TRBJ1-1	TGTGCCAGCAGCCAAACGGTCGGGGGAACTGAAGCTTTCTTT	CASSQTVGGTEAFF
-	TRBV7-2	-	TRBJ2-5	TGTGCCAGCAGCTTAGACCCAACTGACCCCGGTGCGACCCAGTACTTC	CASSLDPTDPGATQYF
-	TRBV4-3	-	TRBJ1-6	TGCGCCAGCAGCCAAGATGAGGGAAACTATAATTCACCCCTCCACTTT	CASSQDEGNYNSPLHF
-	TRBV5-8	few	TRBJ2-7	TGTGCCAGCAGCTCGGGACTCCGGGAACCCTACGAGCAGTACTTC	CASSSGLREPYEQYF
TRBD1	TRBV4-1	few	TRBJ1-1	TGCGCCACCTCCGGGACAGGGCTCTTGAACACTGAAGCTTTCTTT	CATSGTGLLNTEAFF
-	TRBV4-2	few	TRBJ2-2	TGTGCCAGCAGCCCTGACAGGTTCACCGGGGAGCTGTTTTTT	CASSPDRFTGELFF
TRBD2	TRBV24-1	-	TRBJ2-2	TGTGCCACCAGTGATTTTTCGCTAGCGGGGGATCGTGGGCTGTTTTTT	CATSDFSLAGDRGLFF
TRBD1	TRBV6-1	few	TRBJ1-2	TGTGCCAGCAGCCGGGACAGGGTTACTTATTCCTATGGCTACACCTTC	CASSRDRVTYSYGYTF
-	TRBV2	-	TRBJ2-7	TGTGCCAGCAGTGAAGGGGAGTTCTCCTACGAGCAGTACTTC	CASSEGEFSYEQYF
TRBD1	TRBV28	once	TRBJ2-7	TGTGCCGACACATGGGGACAGGGGGACGAGCAGTACTTC	CADTWGQGDEQYF
TRBD2	TRBV28	-	TRBJ2-1	TGTGCCAGCCTGCGACTAGCGGGAGAGGTTAGTTACAATGAGCAGTTCTTC	CASLRLAGEVSYNEQFF
-	TRBV2	few	TRBJ1-2	TGTGCCAGCAGTGATAAAACTGGGAGCATCTATGGCTACACCTTC	CASSDKTGSIYGYTF
-	TRBV27	many	TRBJ2-5	TGTGCCAGCAGTTTCGATCCGCTAATCCAAGAGACCCAGTACTTC	CASSFDPLIQETQYF
TRBD1	TRBV20-1	few	TRBJ1-4	TGCAGTGCTCGACAGGGGGCAACTAATGAAAAACTGTTTTTT	CSARQGATNEKLFF
TRBD1	TRBV7-2	-	TRBJ1-6	TGTGCCAGCAGCTTTGTTGGGACAGGGGTAGGTTCACCCCTCCACTTT	CASSFVGTGVGSPLHF
-	TRBV20-1	few	TRBJ2-1	TGCAGTGCTAGCGTTCTCAATGAGCAGTTCTTC	CSASVLNEQFF
-	TRBV3-1	many	TRBJ2-1	TGTGCCAGCAGCCAAGGTGTGTTCAGCTTGAATGAGCAGTTCTTC	CASSQGVFSLNEQFF
-	TRBV14	-	TRBJ1-3	TGTGCCAGCAGCCAGGATGGAAACACCATATATTTT	CASSQDGNTIYF
-	TRBV4-3	few	TRBJ2-4	TGCGCCAGCAGCCAAGACTGGATGTCCAAAGACATTCAGTACTTC	CASSQDWMSKDIQYF
-	TRBV5-5	few	TRBJ2-5	TGTGCCAGCAGCTTGGCCGGGGGTCAGCAAGAGACCCAGTACTTC	CASSLAGGQQETQYF
-	TRBV6-6	few	TRBJ2-5	TGTGCCAGCAGTTACTCCACAGTTGAGACCCAGTACTTC	CASSYSTVETQYF
-	TRBV27	many	TRBJ2-7	TGTGCCAGCTTACCCATCGGCCCCGCCGTGAGGGAGCAGTACTTC	CASLPIGPAVREQYF
-	TRBV5-1	few	TRBJ2-7	TGCGCCAGCAGCCAACCCGCGGGGGAGCAGTACTTC	CASSQPAGEQYF
TRBD1	TRBV12-3/TRBV12-4	-	TRBJ1-5	TGTGCCAGCAGTTTAGCGGGACAGTCTCAGCCCCAGCATTTT	CASSLAGQSQPQHF
-	TRBV10-2	-	TRBJ2-1	TGCCCCAGCAGTACGGGGCTGAACAATGAGCAGTTCTTC	CPSSTGLNNEQFF
-	TRBV15	few	TRBJ1-4	TGTGCCACCAGCTCGGGGAGCGGAGCTAATGAAAAACTGTTTTTT	CATSSGSGANEKLFF
TRBD1	TRBV12-3/TRBV12-4	few	TRBJ2-1	TGTGCCAGCAGTACAATGGCGGGACAGGGTTATGAGCAGTTCTTC	CASSTMAGQGYEQFF
TRBD2	TRBV3-1	few	TRBJ2-1	TGTGCCAGCAGCTTGAAGGTCCTAGCGGGAAACAATGAGCAGTTCTTC	CASSLKVLAGNNEQFF
TRBD2	TRBV12-3/TRBV12-4	once	TRBJ2-3	TGTGCCAGCAGCCGTACTAGCGGAACCACAGATACGCAGTATTTT	CASSRTSGTTDTQYF
TRBD2	TRBV27	-	TRBJ2-3	TGTGCCAGCAGTTCGTCGGGGCTAGCGGGAAATTTAGATACGCAGTATTTT	CASSSSGLAGNLDTQYF
TRBD1	TRBV12-3/TRBV12-4	many	TRBJ2-1	TGTGCCAGCAGCCGGGGACAGTTGAGTTTCAATGAGCAGTTCTTC	CASSRGQLSFNEQFF
TRBD2	TRBV5-1	few	TRBJ2-7	TGCGCCAGCAGCTACTCAGCGGGACGGAGCTCCTACGAGCAGTACTTC	CASSYSAGRSSYEQYF
TRBD2	TRBV3-1	few	TRBJ2-1	TGTGCCAGCAGCCAGGACCTCTCAGCGGGAGGGGGCCATGAGCAGTTCTTC	CASSQDLSAGGGHEQFF
TRBD1	TRBV2	few	TRBJ1-5	TGTGCCAGCAGCGATCGGACAGGGGGGAGGAATCAGCCCCAGCATTTT	CASSDRTGGRNQPQHF
TRBD2	TRBV6-2/TRBV6-3	many	TRBJ2-2	TGTGCCAGCAGTTACCGTCCCATTCTAGCGGGAGGCACCGGGGAGCTGTTTTTT	CASSYRPILAGGTGELFF
-	TRBV7-9	-	TRBJ2-1	TGTGCCAGCAGCGCCCCAGCAAGCAATGAGCAGTTCTTC	CASSAPASNEQFF
TRBD1	TRBV5-1	-	TRBJ1-1	TGCGCCAGCAGCATCCGGGACAGGGGGCGCAACACTGAAGCTTTCTTT	CASSIRDRGRNTEAFF
-	TRBV7-2	many	TRBJ1-1	TGTGCCAGCAGCTCTGTGAGGGGCTCGAACACTGAAGCTTTCTTT	CASSSVRGSNTEAFF
TRBD1	TRBV6-1	-	TRBJ2-4	TGTGCCAGCAACAAAGGGGGCCTAGATTTAAACATTCAGTACTTC	CASNKGGLDLNIQYF
TRBD1	TRBV27	many	TRBJ1-2	TGTGCCAGCAGTTTATTTGGGACAGGGGACCATGGCTACACCTTC	CASSLFGTGDHGYTF
TRBD2	TRBV20-1	many	TRBJ2-7	TGCAGTGCTGTTTGGACTAGCGGCTACGAGCAGTACTTC	CSAVWTSGYEQYF
-	TRBV7-2	-	TRBJ2-2	TGTGCCAGCAGGCCTCCGACAGGGAACACCGGGGAGCTGTTTTTT	CASRPPTGNTGELFF
TRBD2	TRBV12-3/TRBV12-4	few	TRBJ2-1	TGTGCCAGCCGTGGGGCTAGCGGGGTCTTTTGGGAGCAGTTCTTC	CASRGASGVFWEQFF
TRBD1	TRBV5-5	few	TRBJ2-2	TGTGCCAGCAGCTCAACGACAGGGGAGGCCGGGGAGCTGTTTTTT	CASSSTTGEAGELFF